The present TCR beta chain was sequenced within a study of blood T cell repertoires in COVID-19. For the study at large: From the United States, Italy and Spain came samples of acute and convalescent COVID-19. PBMCs, B-cell-depleted T cells, or T cells provided the cDNA or gDNA that made up the material.

CDR3 length: 14 amino acids. Germline loops: CDR1 LNHDA, CDR2 SQIVND (reference sequence). V was shortened by 3 bases and J by 8 bases, with 11 bases between the two germline ends. Per the study methods: Estimates of nucleated cell counts were drawn from the amplification of reference gene primers. Sequencing was performed with immunoSEQ multiplex PCR; in TCRdb, only in-frame clones are kept and a portion is missing. The V and J calls and clone size come from that table; D and trimming were worked out from the DNA. The table has about 270,000 clones, about 86% seen once. The clonotype comes from a woman aged 55-75 years with active or convalescent COVID-19. This chain connects TRBV19 to TRBJ1-6; D gene unclear. Sequencing input: peripheral blood. As DNA, the CDR3 is TGTGCCAGTAGTATGCGGGGAGAGTATTCACCCCTCCACTTT. Encoded protein: CASSMRGEYSPLHF.